One TCR beta chain is described in this entry. Its antigen remains unidentified. Within one base of it there is no much larger clone, and no base qualities were kept. Reading from cysteine to phenylalanine, the CDR3 counts 15 amino acids. This entry keeps only the CDR3 DNA: 45 bases, framed from base 1. V is shortened by 4 bases, J by 0 bases, and the region joining them spans 13 bases. In the germline V gene, CDR1 corresponds to SGHAT and CDR2 to FQNNGV. These data are taken from a study of blood T cell repertoires in COVID-19 (dated by TCRdb to the early 2020s). For the study in its entirety: Collaborator samples came from the United States, Italy and Spain and covered acute and convalescent phases of COVID-19. The dataset comprised deeply sampled blood TCRbeta repertoires from subjects exposed to, actively infected with, or recovered from COVID-19. The repertoires were released in a freely available public database meant as a resource for research on the immune response to SARS-CoV-2. The samples were drawn from the first 160 participants of the ongoing ImmuneRACE study and from some 1,300 subjects provided by 6 global collaborators. The prospective study material was composed of cDNA or gDNA derived from T cells, B-cell-depleted T cells, or PBMCs. Where available, HLA class I and class II types were taken from metadata supplied by the sample provider and were not determined by assay-based typing. A de-identified subject ID, COVID-19 status, age in years and sex were almost always included in the sample metadata. Broader findings and caveats from the paper: The quantity of clinical and demographic metadata differed by source and by participant and was supplied without curation.

TCRbeta CDR3 regions were amplified from genomic DNA using the immunoSEQ Assay, a bias-controlled multiplex PCR. Concerning the study's data processing: The number of nucleated cells in each sample was estimated from the amplification of reference gene primers within the assay. To quantify the absolute abundance of each unique TCRbeta CDR3 rearrangement, sequence reads were collapsed and filtered. Productive Simpson clonality was computed per sample as the square root of Simpson's diversity index over productive rearrangements. Entries here come from immuneACCESS through TCRdb and include only in-frame sequences with V and J called. Some clones fail to appear in such tables; in the studies checked, an unresolved V gene covers under half of the shortfall, and the cause of the remainder is unknown. Clonal size and the V and J genes are those of that table, whereas D and trimming came from the DNA. The sample table records roughly 170,000 clones; approximately 80% of these occur just once. The ten most abundant clones make up roughly 6.3% of the sample.

The collaborating institutions used their own protocols to collect whole blood in K2EDTA tubes. For TCRbeta analysis, collaborators shipped samples as frozen whole blood, isolated PBMCs, or DNA extracted from either of those sample types. The V gene is TRBV11-2 and the J gene is TRBJ2-7, with the D gene call left open. Source material: peripheral blood. The TCR was taken from a human donor in a cohort sampled during active COVID-19. The CDR3 protein sequence reads: CASSSLWASSYEQYF. In nucleotides, the sequence is TGTGCCAGCAGCTCCTTGTGGGCAAGCTCCTACGAGCAGTACTTC. With the portions outside the CDR3 filled from the reference TRBV11-2 and TRBJ2-7 genes, the complete variable region becomes EAGVAQSPRYKIIEKRQSVAFWCNPISGHATLYWYQQILGQGPKLLIQFQNNGVVDDSQLPKDRFSAERLKGVDSTLKIQPAKLEDSAVYLCASSSLWASSYEQYFGPGTRLTVT.